This T cell receptor beta chain was obtained from a study of blood T cell repertoires in COVID-19. Libraries were prepared by immunoSEQ multiplex PCR; TCRdb keeps only in-frame clonotypes and omits some of them. This table has hundreds of thousands of clones, about 80% appearing once. Per the germline V gene, CDR1 is ENHRY and CDR2 is SYGVKD. CDR3 length: 18 residues. The ends lost 2 bases at V and 0 bases at J; junction bases unmatched: 12. This clonotype originated in a woman of 80 years or more with acute or convalescent COVID-19. The J gene is TRBJ1-1, the V gene TRBV10-3; the match to TRBD1 covers 7 bases. Input material: peripheral blood. CDR3 in amino acids: CAISEVDRDILMNTEAFF. In nucleotides, the CDR3 is TGTGCCATCAGTGAGGTCGACAGGGACATCTTGATGAACACTGAAGCTTTCTTT.